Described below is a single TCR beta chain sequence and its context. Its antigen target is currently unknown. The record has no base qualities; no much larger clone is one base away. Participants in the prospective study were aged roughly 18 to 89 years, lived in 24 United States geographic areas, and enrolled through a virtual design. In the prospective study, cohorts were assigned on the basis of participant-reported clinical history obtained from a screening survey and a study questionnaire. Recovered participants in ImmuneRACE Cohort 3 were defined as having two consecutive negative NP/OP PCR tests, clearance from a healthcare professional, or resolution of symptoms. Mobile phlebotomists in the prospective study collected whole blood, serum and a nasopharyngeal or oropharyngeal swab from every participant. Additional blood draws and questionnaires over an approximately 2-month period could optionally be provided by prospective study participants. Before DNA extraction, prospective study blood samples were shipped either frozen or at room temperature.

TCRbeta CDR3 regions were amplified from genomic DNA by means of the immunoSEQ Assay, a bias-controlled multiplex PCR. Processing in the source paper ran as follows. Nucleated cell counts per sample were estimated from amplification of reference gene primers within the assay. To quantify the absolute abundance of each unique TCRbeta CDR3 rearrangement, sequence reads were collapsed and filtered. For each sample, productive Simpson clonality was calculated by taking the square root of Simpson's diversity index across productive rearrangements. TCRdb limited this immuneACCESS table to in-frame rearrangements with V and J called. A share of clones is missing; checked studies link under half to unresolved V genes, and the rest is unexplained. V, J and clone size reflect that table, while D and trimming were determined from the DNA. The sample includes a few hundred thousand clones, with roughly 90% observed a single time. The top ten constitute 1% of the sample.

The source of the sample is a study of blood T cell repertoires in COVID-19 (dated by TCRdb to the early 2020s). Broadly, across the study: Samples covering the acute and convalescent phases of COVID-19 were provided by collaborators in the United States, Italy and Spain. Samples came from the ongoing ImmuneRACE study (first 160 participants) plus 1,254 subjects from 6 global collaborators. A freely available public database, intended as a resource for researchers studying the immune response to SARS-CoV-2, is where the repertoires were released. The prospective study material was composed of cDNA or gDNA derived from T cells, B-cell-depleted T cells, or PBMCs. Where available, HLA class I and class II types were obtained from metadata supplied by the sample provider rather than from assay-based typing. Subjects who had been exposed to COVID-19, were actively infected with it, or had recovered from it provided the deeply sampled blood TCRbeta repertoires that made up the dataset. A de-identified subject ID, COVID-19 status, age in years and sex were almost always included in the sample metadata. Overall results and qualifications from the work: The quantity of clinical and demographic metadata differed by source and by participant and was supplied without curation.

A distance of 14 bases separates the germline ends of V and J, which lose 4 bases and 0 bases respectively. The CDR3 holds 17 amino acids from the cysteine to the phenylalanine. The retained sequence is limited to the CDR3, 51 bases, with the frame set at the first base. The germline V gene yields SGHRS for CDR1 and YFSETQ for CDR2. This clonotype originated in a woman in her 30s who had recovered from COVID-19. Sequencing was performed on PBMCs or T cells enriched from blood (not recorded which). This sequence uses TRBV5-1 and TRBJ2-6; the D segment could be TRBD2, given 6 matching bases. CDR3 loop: CASSGGQTFSGANVLTF. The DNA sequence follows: TGCGCCAGCAGCGGAGGGCAAACCTTCTCTGGGGCCAACGTCCTGACTTTC. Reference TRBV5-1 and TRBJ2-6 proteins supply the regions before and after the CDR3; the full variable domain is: KAGVTQTPRYLIKTRGQQVTLSCSPISGHRSVSWYQQTPGQGLQFLFEYFSETQRNKGNFPGRFSGRQFSNSRSEMNVSTLELGDSALYLCASSGGQTFSGANVLTFGAGSRLTVL.